What follows describes a single TCR beta chain. This CDR3 region has 16 residues. V gave up 5 bases and J gave up 3 bases, with 17 bases separating them. Germline V gene sequence: CDR1 SGDLS, CDR2 YYNGEE. Authors' methods: Nucleated cell counts were estimated from reference gene primer amplification. Produced via immunoSEQ multiplex PCR; TCRdb's table is partial and in-frame only. V and J calls and clone size come straight from that table; D and trimming were deduced from the DNA. The repertoire holds some 230,000 clones, roughly nine tenths seen once, with under 3.5% in the top ten. These data are taken from a study of blood T cell repertoires in COVID-19. Whole-study context: Samples representing acute and convalescent COVID-19 were sourced from the United States, Italy and Spain.

All enrollees were roughly 18 to 95 years old and from fewer than 25 US areas. The chain couples TRBV9 to TRBJ2-2; D uncertain. Source material: PBMCs or T cells enriched from blood (not recorded which). This TCR was sampled from a woman aged 18 to 35 in a cohort exposed to, infected with or recovered from COVID-19 (not recorded which). CDR3 sequence reads: CASSSTAARDTGELFF. Here the CDR3 DNA reads TGTGCCAGCAGTTCTACAGCCGCTCGAGACACCGGGGAGCTGTTTTTT.